This T cell receptor beta chain was sequenced for a study of cytomegalovirus exposure and HLA in healthy donors. Primers: 60 Vbeta forward and 13 Jbeta reverse. TCRdb keeps only in-frame clones here, not all; method: immunoSEQ multiplex PCR. The sample yields 150,000 or so clones, approximately 84% seen once. Healthy bone marrow donors made up the donors. The germline gives CDR1 SGHRS, CDR2 YFSETQ. J lost 4 bases, V lost 0 bases, and 6 bases had no gene match. This CDR3 is built from 15 residues. The rearrangement uses TRBV5-1 and TRBJ2-5, with TRBD2 matching 7 bases. The receptor was isolated from a boy aged 2 to 10 in good health and CMV-seronegative. The sample was PBMCs. The CDR3 sequence is CASSLVEGGAETQYF. As DNA, the CDR3 is TGCGCCAGCAGCTTGGTCGAGGGAGGGGCAGAGACCCAGTACTTC.